The 23 T cell receptor beta chains presented below share a single source sample, sequenced in a study of cytomegalovirus exposure and HLA in healthy donors. PCR used 60 Vbeta primers and 13 Jbeta primers. This table comes from immunoSEQ multiplex PCR, and its TCRdb copy is limited to in-frame clones, with some not included. The sample yields roughly 140,000 clones, 76% seen once. The specimen was PBMCs. These receptors came from a woman in her 40s in good health and CMV-seronegative.

The chain employs TRBV5-6 and TRBJ1-5, with D perhaps TRBD1 (6 bases). This CDR3 comprises 16 residues. Deletions cut 2 bases from V and 2 bases from J, with 14 bases between. The germline V gene encodes CDR1 SGHDT and CDR2 YYEEEE. The CDR3 coding sequence is TGTGCCAGCAGCTTATTTTCGGGGGGCCGCAATCAGCCCCAGCATTTT. Protein: CASSLFSGGRNQPQHF.

This rearrangement joins TRBV13 to TRBJ2-1, with 8 bases that match TRBD1. V lost 5 bases, J lost 8 bases, and 8 bases stayed unmatched. Germline loops: CDR1 PRHDT, CDR2 FYEKMQ (reference sequence). The CDR3 length is 14 residues. In DNA, the CDR3 is TGTGCCAGCAGCCACCGGGACAGGCGACATGAGCAGTTCTTC. Amino acids: CASSHRDRRHEQFF. Together with reference TRBV13 and TRBJ2-1, the CDR3 gives the full variable domain: AAGVIQSPRHLIKEKRETATLKCYPIPRHDTVYWYQQGPGQDPQFLISFYEKMQSDKGSIPDRFSAQQFSDYHSELNMSSLELGDSALYFCASSHRDRRHEQFFGPGTRLTVL.

The genes are TRBV6-5 and TRBJ2-7, with D possibly matching TRBD2 (6 bases). The CDR3 is 16 residues long. V was trimmed by 0 bases and J by 3 bases, leaving 15 bases between them. The germline CDR1 and CDR2 sequences are MNHEY and SVGAGI. CDR3 in amino acids: CASSYSKGRLGYEQYF. The DNA of the CDR3 is TGTGCCAGCAGTTACTCGAAAGGACGACTAGGCTACGAGCAGTACTTC.

V usage is TRBV19 and J usage is TRBJ1-2; TRBD1 aligns across 10 bases. Looked up from germline, CDR1 is LNHDA and CDR2 is SQIVND (reference sequence). Trimming took 5 bases from V and 2 from J; bases not matched to a gene: 8. The CDR3 has 16 residues. The CDR3 sequence is CASSPTTGGGNYGYTF. CDR3 sequence (DNA): TGTGCCAGTAGTCCGACGACAGGGGGCGGAAACTATGGCTACACCTTC.

In this sample, this clone turned up once. The chain links TRBV18 to TRBJ1-2; D is unresolved. Germline assignment: CDR1 KGHSH and CDR2 LQKENI. The CDR3 runs 15 residues. V lost 2 bases, J lost 4 bases, and 14 bases lay in between. CDR3 nucleotides: TGTGCCAGCTCACCAAGTTCAACCAGTACCTATGGCTACACCTTC. This codes for CASSPSSTSTYGYTF.

The chain combines TRBV5-1 with TRBJ2-7; D may be TRBD1 (5 bases). CDR1 is SGHRS and CDR2 is YFSETQ in the germline V gene. The V gene lost 4 bases and the J gene lost 12 bases, with 26 bases spanning the gap. The CDR3 contains 15 residues. CDR3 nucleotides: TGCGCCAGCAGCCCCGACAACCCACCTCCAGGGTTGGTGTACTTC. It codes for CASSPDNPPPGLVYF.

This clone was seen only once. This chain connects TRBV19 to TRBJ1-1, with TRBD1 matching over 7 bases. V lost 10 bases to trimming and J lost 4 bases; unmatched junction nucleotides: 12. There are 14 residues in the CDR3. The germline gives CDR1 LNHDA, CDR2 SQIVND (reference sequence). CDR3 loop: CATQFLGGGTEAFF. CDR3 DNA: TGTGCCACCCAATTCCTAGGGGGCGGCACTGAAGCTTTCTTT.

In its sample, this clone was seen a few times. This chain links TRBV18 with TRBJ1-5; D gene unclear. The V end was cut by 6 bases, the J end by 6 bases, with 12 bases between. This CDR3 contains 13 residues. Germline values: CDR1 KGHSH, CDR2 LQKENI. In nucleotides, the CDR3 is TGTGCCAGCTCCTCTGACGGGATTCAGCCCCAGCATTTT. This encodes CASSSDGIQPQHF.

This clone was counted a single time. The genes are TRBV19 and TRBJ2-2, with TRBD1 matching over 10 bases. V trimming: 6 bases; J trimming: 5 bases; junction bases outside the gene matches: 12. CDR1 is LNHDA, CDR2 SQIVND, per germline (reference sequence). The CDR3 is made up of 17 amino acids. The CDR3 bases are TGTGCCAGTAGCTCCGGGACAGGGGAGCTTTGGACCGGGGAGCTGTTTTTT. Its translation is CASSSGTGELWTGELFF.

The chain links TRBV6-5 to TRBJ2-7, with TRBD2 identical over 11 bases. This CDR3 is built from 15 residues. V lost 5 bases to trimming and J lost 4 bases; unmatched junction nucleotides: 7. Germline assignment: CDR1 MNHEY and CDR2 SVGAGI. The DNA of the CDR3 is TGTGCCAGCAGTCCTGGGACTAGCGGACAATACGAGCAGTACTTC. Translating it yields CASSPGTSGQYEQYF.

The rearrangement links TRBV5-4 to TRBJ2-1, with 7 bases aligning to TRBD2. This CDR3 spans 16 amino acids. V was pared by 4 bases and J by 1 base, with 8 bases of the junction left unmatched. Looked up from germline, CDR1 is SGHNT and CDR2 is YYREEE (reference sequence). CDR3 coding DNA: TGTGCCAGCAGCCCGAGTGGCGGGAGTTCCTACAATGAGCAGTTCTTC. This gives the protein CASSPSGGSSYNEQFF.

The chain couples TRBV5-1 to TRBJ1-6, with D possibly TRBD1 on 5 matching bases. Trimming stripped 0 bases from V and 9 bases from J, with 13 bases between. CDR1 is SGHRS, CDR2 YFSETQ, per germline. The CDR3 runs 15 residues. CDR3 DNA: TGCGCCAGCAGCTTGGTGCCCAGGGCGGTTTCACCCCTCCACTTT. Residues: CASSLVPRAVSPLHF.

As to this clone: One junction end does not reproduce the germline sequence, and a read error may be involved. This sample includes further DNA sequences coding for the same CDR3. The chain uses TRBV6-1 and TRBJ1-2; unclear D gene. Germline V CDR1 and CDR2: MNHNS, SASEGT. The CDR3 is made up of 13 amino acids. CDR3 amino acids: CLLQAVSDYGYTF. The CDR3 bases are TGCCTACTCCAGGCCGTATCAGACTATGGCTACACCTTC.

The genes are TRBV28 and TRBJ2-2, with a tentative D call TRBD1 (6 bases). The CDR3 is made up of 18 amino acids. V gave up 5 bases and J gave up 0 bases, with 19 bases separating them. The germline V gene has CDR1 MDHEN and CDR2 SYDVKM. In DNA form, the CDR3 reads TGTGCCAGCAGTACTCCGGGACACAACCCCTCGAACACCGGGGAGCTGTTTTTT. It is translated as CASSTPGHNPSNTGELFF.

The J gene is TRBJ2-7, the V gene TRBV21-1; the table assigns TRBD1, which was not confirmed against the DNA. TRBV21-1 represents a pseudogene. CDR3 length equals 12 residues. The CDR3 DNA sequence: TGTGCCAGGGGACAGCAGTCCTACGAGCAGTACTTC. Amino acid sequence: CARGQQSYEQYF.

The chain is built from TRBV6-5 and TRBJ1-2; unclear D gene. This CDR3 spans 16 amino acids. Germline V lookup: CDR1 MNHEY, CDR2 SVGAGI. Trimming shortened V by 2 bases and J by 3 bases, and 16 bases separated the two germline ends. The CDR3 is CASSYAGSPRDYGYTF. CDR3 in DNA: TGTGCCAGCAGTTACGCCGGGTCTCCGAGGGACTATGGCTACACCTTC.

V is TRBV27 and J is TRBJ2-3, with D hard to call. CDR1 is MNHEY, CDR2 SMNVEV, per germline (reference sequence). CDR3 length equals 13 residues. V gave up 4 bases and J gave up 8 bases, with 13 bases separating them. The CDR3 region has the DNA TGTGCCAGCAGTTCATTAGAGACACTTACGCAGTATTTT. Its translation: CASSSLETLTQYF.

The chain has TRBV9 and TRBJ1-5, with 8 bases identical to TRBD1. Germline lookup yields CDR1 SGDLS and CDR2 YYNGEE. The CDR3 runs 15 residues. V was pared by 4 bases and J by 5 bases, with 8 bases of the junction left unmatched. The CDR3 DNA reads TGTGCCAGCAGCCAGGGGGCGATAACAGATCAGCCCCAGCATTTT. Translation gives CASSQGAITDQPQHF.

Only one count was recorded for this clone. The germline gene is not matched at one end of the junction; a read error may be the cause. J is TRBJ2-7 and V is TRBV5-6; TRBD1 agrees at 10 bases. Germline V gene lookup returns CDR1 SGHDT and CDR2 YYEEEE. This CDR3 comprises 11 residues. CDR3 amino acids: CASSSGGTGDF. In DNA form, the CDR3 reads TGTGCCAGCAGCTCCGGGGGGACAGGGGACTTC.

The chain carries TRBV19 and TRBJ2-1, with 15 bases lining up with TRBD2. With 4 bases clipped from V and 10 bases from J, the junction kept 8 bases outside the gene matches. Germline CDR1 reads LNHDA; CDR2 reads SQIVND (reference sequence). The CDR3 loop spans 16 amino acids. The CDR3 DNA follows: TGTGCCAGTAGTAGGACCGGGACTAGCGGGGGGACCGAGCAGTTCTTC. Translating gives CASSRTGTSGGTEQFF.

The chain links TRBV4-2 to TRBJ2-3, with 7 bases aligning to TRBD1. In germline, CDR1 is LGHNA, CDR2 YNFKEQ. The CDR3 length is 14 residues. The junction had 4 bases not matched to a gene; V was cut back by 5 bases and J by 2 bases. This CDR3 is CASSSGQFTDTQYF. For the CDR3, the DNA is TGTGCCAGCAGCTCGGGACAGTTCACAGATACGCAGTATTTT.

This clone appeared once. The chain joins TRBV5-1 to TRBJ2-1; no reliable D call. Germline CDR1 SGHRS, CDR2 YFSETQ. Trimming cost V 3 bases and J 3 bases, with 7 bases left between them. The CDR3 totals 13 residues. CDR3 region: CASSSQNYNEQFF. The CDR3 DNA follows: TGCGCCAGCAGCTCGCAGAACTACAATGAGCAGTTCTTC.

The genes are TRBV6-6 and TRBJ2-1, with TRBD2 matching over 9 bases. Germline-derived CDR1 and CDR2 are MNHNY and SVGAGI (reference sequence). V dropped 5 bases and J dropped 7; count of bases not matched to a gene: 6. The CDR3 spans 14 residues. As DNA, the CDR3 is TGTGCCAGCAGTGGCGGGGGGGCCTGGAATGAGCAGTTCTTC. This encodes CASSGGGAWNEQFF.